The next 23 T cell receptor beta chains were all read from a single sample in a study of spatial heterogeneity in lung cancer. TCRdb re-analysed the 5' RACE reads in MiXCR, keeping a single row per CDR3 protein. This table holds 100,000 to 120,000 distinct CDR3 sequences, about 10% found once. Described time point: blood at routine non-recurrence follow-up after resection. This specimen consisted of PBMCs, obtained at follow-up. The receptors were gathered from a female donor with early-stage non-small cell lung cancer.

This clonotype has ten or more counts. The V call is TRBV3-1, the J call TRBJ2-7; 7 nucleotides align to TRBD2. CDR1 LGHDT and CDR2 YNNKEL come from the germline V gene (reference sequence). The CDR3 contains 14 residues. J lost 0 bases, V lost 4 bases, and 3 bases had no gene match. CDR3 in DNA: TGTGCCAGCAGCCTTAGCGGGTTCTCCTACGAGCAGTACTTC. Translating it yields CASSLSGFSYEQYF.

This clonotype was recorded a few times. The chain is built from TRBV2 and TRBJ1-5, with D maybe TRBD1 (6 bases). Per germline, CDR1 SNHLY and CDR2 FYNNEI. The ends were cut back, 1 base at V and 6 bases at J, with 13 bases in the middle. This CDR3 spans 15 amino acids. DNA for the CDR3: TGTGCCAGCAGTGAAGGGGGTACAGGGTCTCAGCCCCAGCATTTT. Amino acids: CASSEGGTGSQPQHF.

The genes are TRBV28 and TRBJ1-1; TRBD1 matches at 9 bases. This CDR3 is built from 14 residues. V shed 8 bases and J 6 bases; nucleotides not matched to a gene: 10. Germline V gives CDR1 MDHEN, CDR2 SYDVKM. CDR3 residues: CASQPRQGVSEAFF. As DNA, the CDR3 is TGTGCCAGCCAACCTCGACAGGGGGTTTCTGAAGCTTTCTTT.

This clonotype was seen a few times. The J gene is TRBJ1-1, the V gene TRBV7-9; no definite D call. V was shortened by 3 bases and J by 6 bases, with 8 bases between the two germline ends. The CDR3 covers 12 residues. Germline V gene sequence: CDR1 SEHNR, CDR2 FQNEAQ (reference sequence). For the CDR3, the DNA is TGTGCCAGCAGCTTCTTTTTAGCTGAAGCTTTCTTT. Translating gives CASSFFLAEAFF.

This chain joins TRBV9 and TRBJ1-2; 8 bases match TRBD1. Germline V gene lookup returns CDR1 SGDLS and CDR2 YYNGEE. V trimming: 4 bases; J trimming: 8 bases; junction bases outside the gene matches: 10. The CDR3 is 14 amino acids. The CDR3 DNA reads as TGTGCCAGCAGCACAAACCAGGGGGCTGGCGGCTACACCTTC. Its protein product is CASSTNQGAGGYTF.

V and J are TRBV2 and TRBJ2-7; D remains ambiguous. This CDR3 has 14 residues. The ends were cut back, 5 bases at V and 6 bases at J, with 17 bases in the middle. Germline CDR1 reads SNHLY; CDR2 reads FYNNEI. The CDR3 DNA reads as TGTGCCAGCAGTCCCCTGGCCGTTTTAGGCGAGCAGTACTTC. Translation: CASSPLAVLGEQYF.

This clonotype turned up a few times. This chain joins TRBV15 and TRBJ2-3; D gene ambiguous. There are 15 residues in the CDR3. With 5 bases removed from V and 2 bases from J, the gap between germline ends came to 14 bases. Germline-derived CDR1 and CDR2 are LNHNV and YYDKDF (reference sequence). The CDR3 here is CATSSKPTVTDTQYF. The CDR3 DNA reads TGTGCCACCAGCTCAAAACCGACTGTCACAGATACGCAGTATTTT.

As DNA, the CDR3 is TGTGCCTGGAGTGACTTCAATGAGCAGTTCTTC. Its translation is CAWSDFNEQFF. The genes are TRBV30 and TRBJ2-1; D unresolved. Trimming cost V 1 base and J 6 bases, with 4 bases left between them. The CDR3 is made up of 11 amino acids. Germline CDR1 and CDR2: GTSNPN and SVGIG (reference sequence).

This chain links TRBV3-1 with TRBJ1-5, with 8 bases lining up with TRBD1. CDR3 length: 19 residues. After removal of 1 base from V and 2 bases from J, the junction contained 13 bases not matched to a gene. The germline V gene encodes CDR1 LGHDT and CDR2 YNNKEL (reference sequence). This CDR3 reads CASSQVLDRDYGGNQPQHF. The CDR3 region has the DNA TGTGCCAGCAGCCAAGTTCTGGACAGGGACTACGGCGGCAATCAGCCCCAGCATTTT.

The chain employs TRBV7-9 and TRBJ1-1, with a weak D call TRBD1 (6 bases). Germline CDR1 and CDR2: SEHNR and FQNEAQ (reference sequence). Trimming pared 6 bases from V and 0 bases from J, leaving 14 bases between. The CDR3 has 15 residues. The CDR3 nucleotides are TGTGCCAGCAGAATACTGGGGGCGGTGAACACTGAAGCTTTCTTT. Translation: CASRILGAVNTEAFF.

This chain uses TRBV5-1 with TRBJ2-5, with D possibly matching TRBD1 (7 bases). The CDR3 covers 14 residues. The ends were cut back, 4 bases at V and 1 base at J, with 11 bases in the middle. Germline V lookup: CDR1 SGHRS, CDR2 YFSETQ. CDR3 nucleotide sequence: TGCGCCAGCAGCGGAGGGACAGTCCAAGAGACCCAGTACTTC. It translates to CASSGGTVQETQYF.

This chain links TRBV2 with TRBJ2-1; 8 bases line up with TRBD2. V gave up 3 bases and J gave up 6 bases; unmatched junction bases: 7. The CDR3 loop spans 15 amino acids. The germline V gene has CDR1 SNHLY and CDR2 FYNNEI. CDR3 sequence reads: CASSDQRLASNEQFF. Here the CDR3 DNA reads TGTGCCAGCAGTGATCAGCGACTAGCGAGCAATGAGCAGTTCTTC.

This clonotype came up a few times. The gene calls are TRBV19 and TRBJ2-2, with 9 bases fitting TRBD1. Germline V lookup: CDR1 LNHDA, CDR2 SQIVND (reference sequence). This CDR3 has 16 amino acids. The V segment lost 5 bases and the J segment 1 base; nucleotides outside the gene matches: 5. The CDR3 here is CASSPRGQGNTGELFF. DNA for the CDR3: TGTGCCAGTAGTCCTCGGGGACAGGGGAACACCGGGGAGCTGTTTTTT. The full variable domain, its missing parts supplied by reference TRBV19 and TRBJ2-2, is DGGITQSPKYLFRKEGQNVTLSCEQNLNHDAMYWYRQDPGQGLRLIYYSQIVNDFQKGDIAEGYSVSREKKESFPLTVTSAQKNPTAFYLCASSPRGQGNTGELFFGEGSRLTVL.

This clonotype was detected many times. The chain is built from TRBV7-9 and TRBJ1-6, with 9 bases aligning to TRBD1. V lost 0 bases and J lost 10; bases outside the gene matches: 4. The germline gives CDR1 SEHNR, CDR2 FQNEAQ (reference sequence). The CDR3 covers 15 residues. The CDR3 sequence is CASSLAGTGNSPLHF. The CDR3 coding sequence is TGTGCCAGCAGCTTAGCCGGGACAGGGAACTCACCCCTCCACTTT.

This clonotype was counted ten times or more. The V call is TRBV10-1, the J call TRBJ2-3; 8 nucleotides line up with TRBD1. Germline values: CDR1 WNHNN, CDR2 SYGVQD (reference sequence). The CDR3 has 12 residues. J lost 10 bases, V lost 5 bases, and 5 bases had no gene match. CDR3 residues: CASSRDRKAQYF. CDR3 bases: TGCGCCAGCAGTCGGGACAGGAAGGCGCAGTATTTT.

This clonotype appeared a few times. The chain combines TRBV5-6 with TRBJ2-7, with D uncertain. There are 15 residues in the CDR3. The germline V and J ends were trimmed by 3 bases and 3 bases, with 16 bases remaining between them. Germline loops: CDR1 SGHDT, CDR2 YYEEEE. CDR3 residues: CASSYGRVSYYEQYF. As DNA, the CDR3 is TGTGCCAGCAGCTACGGCCGGGTATCCTACTACGAGCAGTACTTC.

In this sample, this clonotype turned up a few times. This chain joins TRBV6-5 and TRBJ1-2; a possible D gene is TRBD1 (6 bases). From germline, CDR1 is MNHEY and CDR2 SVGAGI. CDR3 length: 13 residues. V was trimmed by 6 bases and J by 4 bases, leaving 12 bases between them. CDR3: CASRDAGAYGYTF. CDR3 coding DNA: TGTGCCAGCAGGGATGCGGGGGCCTATGGCTACACCTTC.

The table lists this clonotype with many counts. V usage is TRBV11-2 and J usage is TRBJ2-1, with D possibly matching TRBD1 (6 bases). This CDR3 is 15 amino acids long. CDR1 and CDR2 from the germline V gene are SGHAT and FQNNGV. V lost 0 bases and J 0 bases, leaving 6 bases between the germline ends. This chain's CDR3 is CASSLEGGSYNEQFF. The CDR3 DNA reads TGTGCCAGCAGCTTAGAAGGGGGCTCCTACAATGAGCAGTTCTTC.

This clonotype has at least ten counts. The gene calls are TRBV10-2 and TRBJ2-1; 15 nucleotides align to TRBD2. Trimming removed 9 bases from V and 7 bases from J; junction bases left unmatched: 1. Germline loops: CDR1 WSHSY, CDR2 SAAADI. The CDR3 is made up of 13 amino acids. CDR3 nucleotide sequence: TGCGCCAGTGGGACTAGCGGGAGGAATGAGCAGTTCTTC. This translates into CASGTSGRNEQFF.

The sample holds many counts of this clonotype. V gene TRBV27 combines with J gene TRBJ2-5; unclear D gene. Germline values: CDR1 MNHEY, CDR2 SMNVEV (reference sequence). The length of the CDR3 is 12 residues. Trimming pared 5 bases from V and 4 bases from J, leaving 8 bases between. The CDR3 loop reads CASSTLGETQYF. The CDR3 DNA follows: TGTGCCAGCAGTACCCTAGGAGAGACCCAGTACTTC.

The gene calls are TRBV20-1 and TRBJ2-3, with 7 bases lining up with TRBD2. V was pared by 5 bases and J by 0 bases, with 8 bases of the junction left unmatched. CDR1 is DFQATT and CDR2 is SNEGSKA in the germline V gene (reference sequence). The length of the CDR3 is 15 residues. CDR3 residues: CSASYRGVSTDTQYF. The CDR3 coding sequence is TGCAGTGCTTCCTACCGGGGGGTAAGCACAGATACGCAGTATTTT.

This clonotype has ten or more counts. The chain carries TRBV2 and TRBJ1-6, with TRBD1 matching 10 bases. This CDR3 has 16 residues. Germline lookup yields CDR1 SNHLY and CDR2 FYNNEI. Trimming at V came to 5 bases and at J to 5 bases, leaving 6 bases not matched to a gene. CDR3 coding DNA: TGTGCCAGCAGTCGGGACAGGGGTGTAAATAATTCACCCCTCCACTTT. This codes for CASSRDRGVNNSPLHF. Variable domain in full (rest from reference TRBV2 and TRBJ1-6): EPEVTQTPSHQVTQMGQEVILRCVPISNHLYFYWYRQILGQKVEFLVSFYNNEISEKSEIFDDQFSVERPDGSNFTLKIRSTKLEDSAMYFCASSRDRGVNNSPLHFGNGTRLTVT.

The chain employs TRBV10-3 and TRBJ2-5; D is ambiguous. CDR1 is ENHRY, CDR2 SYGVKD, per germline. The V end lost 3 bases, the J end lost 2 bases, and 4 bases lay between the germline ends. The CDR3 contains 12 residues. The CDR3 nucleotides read TGTGCCATCAGTGACAGACAAGAGACCCAGTACTTC. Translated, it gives CAISDRQETQYF.